Each of the 14 T cell receptor beta chains below was sequenced from the same sample in a study of CD8 T cells in ankylosing spondylitis. One entry per CDR3 protein results from TCRdb running MiXCR on the 5' RACE reads. The data contain 200,000 to 250,000 distinct CDR3 sequences, roughly a tenth of them singletons. Material: blood, either unsorted or a sorted T cell fraction (not recorded which). The receptors were sampled from a male donor with ankylosing spondylitis or in good health (not recorded which).

This clonotype was seen ten or more times. The chain is built from TRBV5-1 and TRBJ1-2; 9 bases match TRBD1. Germline V gene lookup returns CDR1 SGHRS and CDR2 YFSETQ. The V segment lost 3 bases and the J segment 8 bases; nucleotides outside the gene matches: 17. The CDR3 consists of 17 residues. CDR3 residues: CASSSKSVVGQGGGYTF. CDR3 in DNA: TGCGCCAGCAGCTCCAAATCGGTTGTGGGACAGGGAGGAGGCTACACCTTC.

In its sample, this clonotype was seen a few times. V gene TRBV5-1 combines with J gene TRBJ2-7; 9 bases fit TRBD1. Trimming removed 0 bases from V and 5 bases from J; junction bases left unmatched: 12. This CDR3 is built from 17 residues. The V gene's germline CDR1 is SGHRS and CDR2 YFSETQ. CDR3: CASSLAVLRTGVNEQYF. In DNA form, the CDR3 reads TGCGCCAGCAGCTTGGCCGTACTCCGGACAGGGGTAAACGAGCAGTACTTC.

This clonotype came up many times. This chain uses TRBV12-3 or TRBV12-4 with TRBJ1-4, with a weak D call TRBD1 (6 bases). Trimming took 3 bases from V and 8 from J, leaving 10 bases between them. The CDR3 sequence is 13 residues long. Written as DNA, the CDR3 is TGTGCCAGCAGTTTCAGGGGAGGGGAAAAACTGTTTTTT. Translation: CASSFRGGEKLFF.

This clonotype was seen ten or more times. This chain links TRBV9 with TRBJ2-1; 7 bases match TRBD2. CDR1 is SGDLS, CDR2 YYNGEE, per germline. V lost 3 bases, J lost 2 bases, and 8 bases stayed unmatched. The CDR3 sequence is 16 residues long. The CDR3 region is CASSAEAGTTYNEQFF. CDR3 DNA sequence: TGTGCCAGCAGCGCGGAGGCCGGGACTACCTACAATGAGCAGTTCTTC.

This clonotype showed up many times. This chain uses TRBV24-1 with TRBJ1-5; D unresolved. The germline CDR1 and CDR2 sequences are KGHDR and SFDVKD. The CDR3 covers 14 residues. V was trimmed by 2 bases and J by 0 bases, leaving 4 bases between them. The DNA of the CDR3 is TGTGCCACCAGTGATTACGGTAGCAATCAGCCCCAGCATTTT. The encoded protein is CATSDYGSNQPQHF.

As concerns this clonotype: One end of the junction fails to match germline, which may point to a read error. The V and J genes are TRBV12-3 or TRBV12-4 and TRBJ1-4; the D is unclear. The CDR3 totals 19 residues. CDR3 loop: CAISLSVGVGSTTNEKLFF. CDR3 DNA sequence: TGTGCCATCAGTTTAAGTGTCGGGGTGGGATCAACAACTAATGAAAAACTGTTTTTT.

This clonotype was picked up many times. The CDR3 nucleotides are TGCAGTGCTGGACCGGGACAGGGTCTTGAACTGTTTTTT. Protein: CSAGPGQGLELFF. This sequence joins TRBV20-1 and TRBJ1-4; 9 nucleotides line up with TRBD1. CDR1 is DFQATT, CDR2 SNEGSKA, per germline (reference sequence). The J segment lost 12 bases and the V segment lost 5 bases, leaving 10 bases of the junction unmatched. The CDR3 sequence is 13 residues long.

This chain connects TRBV27 to TRBJ1-1; D gene unclear. V was cut by 2 bases and J by 8 bases, with 12 bases left in between. The CDR3 contains 13 residues. Germline V gene sequence: CDR1 MNHEY, CDR2 SMNVEV (reference sequence). In DNA form, the CDR3 reads TGTGCCAGCAGTTTAAGTAGACACGGGGAAGCTTTCTTT. Translation gives CASSLSRHGEAFF.

This clonotype was counted ten times or more. CDR3 sequence reads: CATSDLPPGPGYTDTQYF. The DNA for the CDR3 is TGTGCCACCAGTGATCTACCCCCGGGCCCCGGTTACACAGATACGCAGTATTTT. The gene calls are TRBV24-1 and TRBJ2-3, with D unclear. The length of the CDR3 is 18 residues. The V end was cut by 3 bases, the J end by 2 bases, with 20 bases between. Germline V CDR1 and CDR2: KGHDR, SFDVKD.

This clonotype was seen repeatedly, ten times or more. The rearrangement uses TRBV6-5 and TRBJ2-1, with TRBD2 matching over 8 bases. V was pared by 3 bases and J by 6 bases, with 7 bases of the junction left unmatched. Germline CDR1 MNHEY, CDR2 SVGAGI. This CDR3 region has 15 residues. This CDR3 reads CASSYFGGAGNEQFF. The DNA of the CDR3 is TGTGCCAGCAGTTATTTCGGGGGGGCTGGCAATGAGCAGTTCTTC.

This clonotype was recorded at least ten times. V is TRBV5-1 and J is TRBJ1-2; 10 bases agree with TRBD1. Germline CDR1 SGHRS, CDR2 YFSETQ. The CDR3 is 12 amino acids. J was trimmed by 9 bases and V by 4 bases; bases with no gene match: 3. CDR3 sequence reads: CASSEGQGSYTF. The CDR3 nucleotides read TGCGCCAGCAGCGAGGGACAGGGGAGCTACACCTTC.

At least ten counts were recorded for this clonotype. The chain couples TRBV4-2 to TRBJ2-3; the D gene is possibly TRBD2 (7 bases). Germline CDR1 LGHNA, CDR2 YNFKEQ. Trimming left V 1 base short and J 4 bases short, with 12 bases between. The CDR3 is 15 residues long. The CDR3: CASSQAGGPPDTQYF. CDR3 DNA sequence: TGTGCCAGCAGCCAAGCGGGGGGCCCGCCAGATACGCAGTATTTT.

This clonotype was counted ten times or more. The rearrangement links TRBV7-2 to TRBJ2-7; TRBD2 is a possible D gene (6 bases). This CDR3 contains 13 residues. The germline V and J ends were trimmed by 2 bases and 9 bases, with 14 bases remaining between them. Germline V gives CDR1 SGHTA, CDR2 FQGNSA. In DNA form, the CDR3 reads TGTGCCAGCAGCTTATTGGAGGGCCAGGGGCAGTACTTC. It encodes CASSLLEGQGQYF.

V usage is TRBV15 and J usage is TRBJ2-1; TRBD2 aligns across 9 bases. V trimming: 0 bases; J trimming: 8 bases; junction bases outside the gene matches: 8. The CDR3 has 16 amino acids. CDR1 and CDR2 from the germline V gene are LNHNV and YYDKDF (reference sequence). The CDR3 protein is CATSRDLAGGLYEQFF. CDR3 bases: TGTGCCACCAGCAGAGATCTTGCGGGGGGGCTGTATGAGCAGTTCTTC.